This T cell receptor (beta chain) was captured in a study of blood T cell repertoires in COVID-19. Authors' data handling: Reference gene primers were amplified, and this amplification served to estimate nucleated cell counts. Some clones are missing from TCRdb's copy, which holds only in-frame ones; the method was immunoSEQ multiplex PCR. For V, J and clone size, that table is used; D and trimming come from the DNA. Of about 190,000 clones listed, roughly 80% are singletons. V was trimmed by 0 bases and J by 5 bases, leaving 14 bases between them. The CDR3 contains 16 residues. Germline-derived CDR1 and CDR2 are SGHRS and YFSETQ.

V gene TRBV5-1 combines with J gene TRBJ2-2; the D gene is possibly TRBD2 (5 bases). This TCR came from a man over 45 who had recovered from COVID-19. The sequenced material came from peripheral blood. The CDR3 DNA is TGCGCCAGCAGCTTGGCCGGAGACTACACGACCGGGGAGCTGTTTTTT. This sequence encodes CASSLAGDYTTGELFF.